This TCR beta chain was captured in a study of shared clonotypes between healthy human individuals. Study results and limitations: Unshared clonotypes carried lower generation probabilities than those common to all four donors.

The CDR3 length is 15 residues. Trimming removed 7 bases at V and 1 base at J, with 16 bases between. Germline V gene sequence: CDR1 SNHLY, CDR2 FYNNEI. All the donors were Caucasian adults who lived in Nashville, Tennessee. In the case of this clone: The antigen is unknown.

Sequenced by immunoSEQ multiplex PCR; TCRdb stores in-frame clones only, minus some. The repertoire consists of 2 million to 2.5 million clones, with almost 96% occurring once and the leading ten covering roughly 0.13%. This chain links TRBV2 with TRBJ1-1, with TRBD1 as a possible D gene (5 bases). This TCR derives from a man aged 18 to 30 in good health. The sample consisted of naive CD4+ T cells sorted from blood. Stated subset: CD45RA+ positively selected. The CDR3 loop reads CASTGTALRNTEAFF. CDR3 coding DNA: TGTGCCAGCACCGGGACCGCTCTGCGGAACACTGAAGCTTTCTTT.